This T cell receptor beta chain was profiled in a study of shared T cell receptors in the human thymus. Generated by immunoSEQ multiplex PCR, the TCRdb table keeps only in-frame clones and is missing some. The sample carries about 730,000 clones, 70% to 90% recorded once. This same sample was also taken into another study, of human thymus T cells.

Sequences were obtained from thymocytes. The source is a girl under three years old with a congenital heart defect.

This chain's CDR3 is CASEGPYIFQETQYF. The DNA of the CDR3 is TGTGCCAGCGAGGGCCCATACATCTTCCAAGAGACCCAGTACTTC. The chain uses TRBV6-1 and TRBJ2-5; D is possibly TRBD2 (5 bases). V was pared by 8 bases and J by 1 base, with 17 bases between. CDR1 is MNHNS, CDR2 SASEGT, per germline. This CDR3 has 15 residues.